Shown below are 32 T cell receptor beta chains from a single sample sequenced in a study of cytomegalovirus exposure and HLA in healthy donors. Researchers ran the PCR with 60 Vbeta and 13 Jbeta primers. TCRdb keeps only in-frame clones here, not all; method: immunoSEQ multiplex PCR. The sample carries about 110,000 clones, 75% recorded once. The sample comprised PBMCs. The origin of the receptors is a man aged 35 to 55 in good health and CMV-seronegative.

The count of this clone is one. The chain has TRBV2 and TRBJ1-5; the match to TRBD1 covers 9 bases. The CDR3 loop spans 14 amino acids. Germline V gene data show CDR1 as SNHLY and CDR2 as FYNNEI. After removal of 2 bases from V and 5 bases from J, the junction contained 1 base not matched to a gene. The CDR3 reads CASSERQGDQPQHF. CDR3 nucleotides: TGTGCCAGCAGTGAACGACAGGGGGATCAGCCCCAGCATTTT.

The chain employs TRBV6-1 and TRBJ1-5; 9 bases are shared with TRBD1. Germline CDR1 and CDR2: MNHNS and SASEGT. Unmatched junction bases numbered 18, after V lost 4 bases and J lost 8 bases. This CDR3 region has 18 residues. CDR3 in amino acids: CASSAKTQGQGNFKPQHF. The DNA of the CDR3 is TGTGCCAGCAGTGCGAAGACACAAGGACAGGGGAATTTTAAGCCCCAGCATTTT.

The CDR3: CASSEAGGGADTQYF. CDR3 DNA: TGTGCCAGCAGTGAAGCGGGGGGGGGCGCAGATACGCAGTATTTT. The chain recombines TRBV6-1 with TRBJ2-3, with D perhaps TRBD2 (7 bases). Germline CDR1 MNHNS, CDR2 SASEGT. Deletions cut 0 bases from V and 4 bases from J, with 11 bases between. The CDR3 spans 15 residues.

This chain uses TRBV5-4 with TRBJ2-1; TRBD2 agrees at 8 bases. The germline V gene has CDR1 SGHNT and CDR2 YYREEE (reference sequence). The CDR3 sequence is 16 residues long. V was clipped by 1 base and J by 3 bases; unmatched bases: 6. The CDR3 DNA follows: TGTGCCAGCAGCTTGTATCCCAGCGGGGGCTACAATGAGCAGTTCTTC. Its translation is CASSLYPSGGYNEQFF.

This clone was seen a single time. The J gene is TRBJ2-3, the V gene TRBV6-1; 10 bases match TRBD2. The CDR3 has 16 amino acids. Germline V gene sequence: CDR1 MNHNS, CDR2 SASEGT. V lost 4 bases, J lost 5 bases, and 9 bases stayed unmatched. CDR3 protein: CASSAQGLARGDTQYF. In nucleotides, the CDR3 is TGTGCCAGCAGTGCCCAGGGACTAGCGAGAGGAGATACGCAGTATTTT.

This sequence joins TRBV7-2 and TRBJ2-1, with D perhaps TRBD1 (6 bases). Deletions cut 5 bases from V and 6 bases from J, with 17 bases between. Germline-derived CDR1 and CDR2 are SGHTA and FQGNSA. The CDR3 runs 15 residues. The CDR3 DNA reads TGTGCCAGCAGCCCACAGGGTAGAGGGTCCAATGAGCAGTTCTTC. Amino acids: CASSPQGRGSNEQFF.

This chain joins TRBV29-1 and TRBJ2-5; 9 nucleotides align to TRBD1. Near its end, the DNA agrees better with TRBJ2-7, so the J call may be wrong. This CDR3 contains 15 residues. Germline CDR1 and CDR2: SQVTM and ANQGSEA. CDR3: CSVSISGTGTYEQYF. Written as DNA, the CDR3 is TGCAGCGTCTCGATCTCGGGGACAGGGACCTACGAGCAGTACTTC.

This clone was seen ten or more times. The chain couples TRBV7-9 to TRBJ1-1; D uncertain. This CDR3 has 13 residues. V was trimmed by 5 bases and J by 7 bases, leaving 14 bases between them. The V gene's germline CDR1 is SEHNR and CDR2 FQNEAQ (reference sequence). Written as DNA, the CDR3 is TGTGCCAGCAGCGGGAGGCGTGCGTATGAAGCTTTCTTT. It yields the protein CASSGRRAYEAFF.

The CDR3 DNA reads as TGTGCCAGCGTGGCGGGGGGGCACTCCTACAATGAGCAGTTCTTC. Protein sequence: CASVAGGHSYNEQFF. This chain links TRBV27 with TRBJ2-1, with 9 bases fitting TRBD2. Germline CDR1 reads MNHEY; CDR2 reads SMNVEV (reference sequence). The V gene end was trimmed by 8 bases and the J gene end by 0 bases; junction bases not matched to a gene: 5. The CDR3 runs to 15 residues.

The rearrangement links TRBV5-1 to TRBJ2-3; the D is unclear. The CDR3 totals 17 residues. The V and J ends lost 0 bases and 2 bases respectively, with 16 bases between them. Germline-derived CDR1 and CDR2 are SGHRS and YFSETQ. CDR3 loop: CASSLVTYRVDTDTQYF. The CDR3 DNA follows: TGCGCCAGCAGCTTGGTAACATACAGAGTTGACACAGATACGCAGTATTTT.

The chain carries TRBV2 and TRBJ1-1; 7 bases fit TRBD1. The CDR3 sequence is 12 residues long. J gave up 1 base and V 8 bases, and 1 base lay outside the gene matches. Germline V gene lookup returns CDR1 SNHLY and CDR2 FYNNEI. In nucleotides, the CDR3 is TGTGCCAGCGGGACAGCGAACACTGAAGCTTTCTTT. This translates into CASGTANTEAFF.

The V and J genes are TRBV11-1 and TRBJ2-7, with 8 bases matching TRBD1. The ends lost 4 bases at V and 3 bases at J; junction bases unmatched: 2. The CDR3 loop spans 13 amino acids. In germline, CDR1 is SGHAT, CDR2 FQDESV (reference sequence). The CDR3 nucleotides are TGTGCCAGCAGCTACGGACAGGGCTACGAGCAGTACTTC. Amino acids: CASSYGQGYEQYF.

In nucleotides, the CDR3 is TGTGCCATCGGGAGGGCGGATACGCAGTATTTT. Its protein product is CAIGRADTQYF. This chain uses TRBV10-3 with TRBJ2-3; 7 nucleotides align to TRBD2. Losses at the gene ends were 8 bases for V and 6 bases for J; bases not matched to a gene: 2. The CDR3 runs 11 residues. Germline V CDR1 and CDR2: ENHRY, SYGVKD.

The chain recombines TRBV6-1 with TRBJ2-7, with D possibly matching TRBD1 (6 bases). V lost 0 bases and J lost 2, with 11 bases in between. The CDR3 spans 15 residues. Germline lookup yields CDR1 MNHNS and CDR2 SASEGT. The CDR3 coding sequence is TGTGCCAGCAGTGAAGCGCTTGGGGGCCCCTACGAGCAGTACTTC. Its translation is CASSEALGGPYEQYF.

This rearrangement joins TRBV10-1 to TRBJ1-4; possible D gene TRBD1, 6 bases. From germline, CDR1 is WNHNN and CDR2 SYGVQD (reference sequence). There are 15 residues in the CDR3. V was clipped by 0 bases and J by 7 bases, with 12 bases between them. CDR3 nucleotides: TGCGCCAGCAGTGAGTCGGGGGGGCTGGGTGAAAAACTGTTTTTT. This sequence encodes CASSESGGLGEKLFF.

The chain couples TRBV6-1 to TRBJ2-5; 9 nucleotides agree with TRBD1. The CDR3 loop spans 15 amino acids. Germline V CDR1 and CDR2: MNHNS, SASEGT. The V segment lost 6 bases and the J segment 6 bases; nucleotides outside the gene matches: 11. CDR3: CASRPRTGDQQTQYF. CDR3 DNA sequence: TGTGCCAGCAGGCCAAGGACAGGGGATCAACAGACCCAGTACTTC.

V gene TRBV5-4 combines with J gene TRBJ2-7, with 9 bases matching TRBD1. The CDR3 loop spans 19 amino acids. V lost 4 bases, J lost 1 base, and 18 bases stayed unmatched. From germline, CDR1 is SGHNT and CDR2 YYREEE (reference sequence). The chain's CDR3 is CASSAAGTGQGLESYEQYF. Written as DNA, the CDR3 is TGTGCCAGCAGCGCCGCCGGGACAGGGCAAGGTTTGGAGTCCTACGAGCAGTACTTC.

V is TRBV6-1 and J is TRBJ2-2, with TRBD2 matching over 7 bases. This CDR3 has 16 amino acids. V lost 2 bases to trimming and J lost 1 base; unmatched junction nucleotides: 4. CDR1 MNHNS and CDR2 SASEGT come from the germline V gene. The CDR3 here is CASSELQRENTGELFF. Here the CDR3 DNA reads TGTGCCAGCAGTGAACTCCAGCGGGAGAACACCGGGGAGCTGTTTTTT.

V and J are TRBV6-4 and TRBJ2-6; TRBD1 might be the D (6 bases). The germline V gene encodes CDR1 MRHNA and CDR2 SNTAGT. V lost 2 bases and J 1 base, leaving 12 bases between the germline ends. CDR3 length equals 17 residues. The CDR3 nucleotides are TGTGCCAGCAGTGACGGGGGCCAAAAGTCTGGGGCCAACGTCCTGACTTTC. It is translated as CASSDGGQKSGANVLTF.

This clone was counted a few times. Written as DNA, the CDR3 is TGTGCCAGCAGGTTGCCAGGAATTAACTATGGCTACACCTTC. It is translated as CASRLPGINYGYTF. The chain has TRBV6-1 and TRBJ1-2; no clear D. Trimming removed 6 bases from V and 1 base from J, with 12 bases in between. The CDR3 totals 14 residues. Germline V gives CDR1 MNHNS, CDR2 SASEGT.

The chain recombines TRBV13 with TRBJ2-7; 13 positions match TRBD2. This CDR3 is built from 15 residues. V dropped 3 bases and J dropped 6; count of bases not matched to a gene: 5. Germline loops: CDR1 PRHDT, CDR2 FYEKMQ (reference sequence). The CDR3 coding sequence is TGTGCCAGCAGCTTCACTAGCGGGGGGGCGAGCGAGCAGTACTTC. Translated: CASSFTSGGASEQYF.

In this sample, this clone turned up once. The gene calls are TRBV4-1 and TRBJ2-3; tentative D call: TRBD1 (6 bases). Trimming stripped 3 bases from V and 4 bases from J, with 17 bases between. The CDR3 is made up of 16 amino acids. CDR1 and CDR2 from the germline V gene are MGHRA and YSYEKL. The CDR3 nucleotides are TGCGCCAGCAGCCAGGGGGCCGGGCTAGCCGCAGATACGCAGTATTTT. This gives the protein CASSQGAGLAADTQYF.

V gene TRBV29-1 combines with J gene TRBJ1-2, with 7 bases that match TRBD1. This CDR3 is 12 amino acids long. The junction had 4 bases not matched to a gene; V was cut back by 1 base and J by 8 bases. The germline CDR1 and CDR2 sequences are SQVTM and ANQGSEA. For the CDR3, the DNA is TGCAGCGTTGAAGCCCAGGGGGGAGGCTACACCTTC. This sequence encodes CSVEAQGGGYTF.

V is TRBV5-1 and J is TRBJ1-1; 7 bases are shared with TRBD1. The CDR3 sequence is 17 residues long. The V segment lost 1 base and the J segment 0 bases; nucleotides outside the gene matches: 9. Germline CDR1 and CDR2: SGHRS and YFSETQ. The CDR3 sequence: CASSLKRGTEMNTEAFF. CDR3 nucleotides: TGCGCCAGCAGCTTGAAGAGGGGGACAGAGATGAACACTGAAGCTTTCTTT.

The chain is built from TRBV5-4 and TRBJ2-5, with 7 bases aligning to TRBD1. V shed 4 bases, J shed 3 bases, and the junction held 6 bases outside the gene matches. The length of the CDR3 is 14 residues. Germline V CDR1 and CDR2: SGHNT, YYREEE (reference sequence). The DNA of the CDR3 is TGTGCCAGCAGCCGGGACAGTCAAGAAGAGACCCAGTACTTC. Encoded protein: CASSRDSQEETQYF.

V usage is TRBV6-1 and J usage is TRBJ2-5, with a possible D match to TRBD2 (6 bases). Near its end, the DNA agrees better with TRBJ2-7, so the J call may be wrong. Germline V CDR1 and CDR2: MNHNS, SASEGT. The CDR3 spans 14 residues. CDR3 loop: CASKEGAGPYEQYF. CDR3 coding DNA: TGTGCCAGCAAGGAGGGCGCTGGCCCCTACGAGCAGTACTTC.

The CDR3 loop reads CASSQEWTGGNSPLHF. The CDR3 DNA reads as TGTGCCAGCAGCCAAGAATGGACAGGGGGTAATTCACCCCTCCACTTT. The V and J genes are TRBV4-2 and TRBJ1-6, with 10 positions matching TRBD1. This CDR3 spans 16 amino acids. V was clipped by 0 bases and J by 6 bases; unmatched bases: 2. CDR1 and CDR2 (germline): LGHNA, YNFKEQ.

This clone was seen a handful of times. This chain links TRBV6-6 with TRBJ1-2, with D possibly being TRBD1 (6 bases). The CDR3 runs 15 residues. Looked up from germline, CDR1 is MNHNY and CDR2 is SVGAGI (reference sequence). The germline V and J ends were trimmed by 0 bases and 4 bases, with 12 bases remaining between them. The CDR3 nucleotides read TGTGCCAGCAGTTACTCCGAGGGGACAAGCTATGGCTACACCTTC. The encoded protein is CASSYSEGTSYGYTF.

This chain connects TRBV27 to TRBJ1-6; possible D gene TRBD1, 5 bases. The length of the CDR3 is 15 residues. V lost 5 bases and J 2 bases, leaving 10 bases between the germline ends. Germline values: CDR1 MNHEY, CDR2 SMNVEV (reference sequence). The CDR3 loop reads CASSLEGAYNSPLHF. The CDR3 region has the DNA TGTGCCAGCAGTCTGGAAGGGGCCTATAATTCACCCCTCCACTTT.

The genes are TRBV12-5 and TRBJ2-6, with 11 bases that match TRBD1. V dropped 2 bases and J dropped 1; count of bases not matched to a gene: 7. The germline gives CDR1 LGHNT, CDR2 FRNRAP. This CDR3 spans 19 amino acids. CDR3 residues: CASGLFLGQGASGANVLTF. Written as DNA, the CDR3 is TGTGCTAGTGGTTTGTTTCTCGGACAGGGGGCTTCTGGGGCCAACGTCCTGACTTTC.

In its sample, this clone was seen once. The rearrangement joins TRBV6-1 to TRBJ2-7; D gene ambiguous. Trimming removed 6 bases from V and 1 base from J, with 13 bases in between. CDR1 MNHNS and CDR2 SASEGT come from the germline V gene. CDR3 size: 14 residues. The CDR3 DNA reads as TGTGCCAGCAGCCCCGCTTGGCCGTCCTACGAGCAGTACTTC. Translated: CASSPAWPSYEQYF.

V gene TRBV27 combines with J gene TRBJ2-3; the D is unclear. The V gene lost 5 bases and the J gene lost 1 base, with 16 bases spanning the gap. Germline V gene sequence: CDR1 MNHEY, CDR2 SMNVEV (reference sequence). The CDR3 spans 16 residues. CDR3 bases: TGTGCCAGCAGTCCGGGTCCAAGGTTCGGCACAGATACGCAGTATTTT. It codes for CASSPGPRFGTDTQYF.